The 25 T cell receptor beta chains in this list originate from one sample, sequenced in a study of beta chain features in type 1 diabetes. Expressed TCRB transcripts got sequenced, as all isolated RNA was reverse transcribed. Profiled with immunoSEQ multiplex PCR; TCRdb holds only in-frame clones, not every one. The sample holds about 410,000 clones, about 15% seen once. Source material: naive CD4+ T cells from blood. Receptor source: a man younger than 45 in good health.

Turning to this clone: The germline gene is not matched at one end of the junction; a read error may be the cause. The chain employs TRBV20-1 and TRBJ2-5; no firm D call. The V gene's germline CDR1 is DFQATT and CDR2 SNEGSKA (reference sequence). The CDR3 length is 11 residues. The CDR3 loop reads CSATGHGTQYF. CDR3 DNA: TGCAGCGCTACCGGTCATGGGACCCAGTACTTC.

The rearrangement joins TRBV7-6 to TRBJ2-7, with TRBD2 matching over 7 bases. The length of the CDR3 is 13 residues. Germline lookup yields CDR1 SGHVS and CDR2 FNYEAQ. V trimming: 5 bases; J trimming: 3 bases; junction bases outside the gene matches: 4. CDR3 sequence: CASSRDYGYEQYF. The DNA for the CDR3 is TGTGCCAGCAGCCGGGACTACGGCTACGAGCAGTACTTC. Full variable domain (outside the CDR3, taken from reference TRBV7-6 and TRBJ2-7): GAGVSQSPRYKVTKRGQDVALRCDPISGHVSLYWYRQALGQGPEFLTYFNYEAQQDKSGLPNDRFSAERPEGSISTLTIQRTEQRDSAMYRCASSRDYGYEQYFGPGTRLTVT.

The V and J genes are TRBV6-1 and TRBJ1-2; TRBD1 is a possible D gene (6 bases). V was clipped by 6 bases and J by 1 base, with 9 bases between them. Germline lookup yields CDR1 MNHNS and CDR2 SASEGT. This CDR3 is built from 13 residues. The CDR3 bases are TGTGCCAGCAGCCGACAGGTTAACTATGGCTACACCTTC. Translating gives CASSRQVNYGYTF.

The rearrangement joins TRBV15 to TRBJ2-7; weak D call: TRBD2 (6 bases). V was pared by 4 bases and J by 2 bases, with 12 bases between. CDR3 length: 14 amino acids. Germline CDR1 LNHNV, CDR2 YYDKDF (reference sequence). The CDR3: CATSKSGSAYEQYV. CDR3 sequence (DNA): TGTGCCACCAGCAAATCCGGGAGCGCCTACGAGCAGTACGTC.

V and J are TRBV11-2 and TRBJ2-1; 11 bases are a match to TRBD2. The ends lost 5 bases at V and 1 base at J; junction bases unmatched: 1. Germline assignment: CDR1 SGHAT and CDR2 FQNNGV. There are 15 residues in the CDR3. The CDR3 region has the DNA TGTGCCAGCAGCGCTAGCGGGAGGTCCTACAATGAGCAGTTCTTC. Protein sequence: CASSASGRSYNEQFF.

This clone appeared a few times. The chain recombines TRBV5-1 with TRBJ2-5; 10 nucleotides align to TRBD1. Unmatched junction bases numbered 10, after V lost 2 bases and J lost 3 bases. The CDR3 has 17 amino acids. CDR1 SGHRS and CDR2 YFSETQ come from the germline V gene. CDR3 coding DNA: TGCGCCAGCAGCTTCGGTGTACTAGGACAGGGGGAAGAGACCCAGTACTTC. Amino acids: CASSFGVLGQGEETQYF.

The sample holds a few counts of this clone. V usage is TRBV4-3 and J usage is TRBJ2-5, with TRBD1 matching 8 bases. Trimming removed 4 bases from V and 2 bases from J; junction bases left unmatched: 6. The CDR3 has 15 residues. Germline V gene data show CDR1 as LGHNA and CDR2 as YSLEER. The CDR3 spells CASSPDRGIQETQYF. The CDR3, as DNA: TGCGCCAGCAGCCCAGACAGGGGAATACAAGAGACCCAGTACTTC.

This clone was observed a handful of times. V gene TRBV9 combines with J gene TRBJ2-1, with D possibly being TRBD2 (6 bases). CDR3 length: 15 amino acids. CDR1 SGDLS and CDR2 YYNGEE come from the germline V gene. The V end lost 3 bases, the J end lost 7 bases, and 17 bases lay between the germline ends. The CDR3 sequence is CASSAWGSAGNEQFF. CDR3 coding DNA: TGTGCCAGCAGCGCCTGGGGGAGCGCGGGGAATGAGCAGTTCTTC.

This clone was observed a handful of times. The CDR3 DNA reads TGTGCCATCAGCGCAAAGGACAGGGCCCTCGCTACAGATACGCAGTATTTT. Protein: CAISAKDRALATDTQYF. V and J are TRBV10-3 and TRBJ2-3; 8 nucleotides align to TRBD1. The germline CDR1 and CDR2 sequences are ENHRY and SYGVKD. Unmatched junction bases numbered 14, after V lost 6 bases and J lost 3 bases. The CDR3 is 17 residues long.

J is TRBJ2-7 and V is TRBV7-8, with D perhaps TRBD1 or TRBD2 (6 bases each). Germline V gene sequence: CDR1 SGHVS, CDR2 FQNEAQ. V was pared by 1 base and J by 0 bases, with 16 bases between. The CDR3 is 17 amino acids. Here the CDR3 reads CASSLGGGGSSSYEQYF. CDR3 bases: TGTGCCAGCAGCTTAGGAGGGGGAGGCTCGAGCTCCTACGAGCAGTACTTC. Full variable domain (outside the CDR3, taken from reference TRBV7-8 and TRBJ2-7): GAGVSQSPRYKVAKRGQDVALRCDPISGHVSLFWYQQALGQGPEFLTYFQNEAQLDKSGLPSDRFFAERPEGSVSTLKIQRTQQEDSAVYLCASSLGGGGSSSYEQYFGPGTRLTVT.

This rearrangement joins TRBV5-1 to TRBJ2-2; TRBD2 matches 8 bases. The V and J ends lost 4 bases and 7 bases, in that order; junction bases with no gene match: 9. The CDR3 has 15 residues. Germline V gene data show CDR1 as SGHRS and CDR2 as YFSETQ. The CDR3 sequence: CASSKAGDRGGELFF. The CDR3 region has the DNA TGCGCCAGCAGCAAAGCGGGAGATAGAGGCGGGGAGCTGTTTTTT.

V and J are TRBV4-3 and TRBJ2-2; D gene ambiguous. CDR3 length: 12 residues. V was clipped by 6 bases and J by 6 bases, with 8 bases between them. Germline CDR1 LGHNA, CDR2 YSLEER. The CDR3 loop reads CASRLGAGELFF. CDR3 bases: TGCGCCAGCAGGCTTGGGGCCGGGGAGCTGTTTTTT.

The count of this clone is one. V gene TRBV2 combines with J gene TRBJ2-1, with TRBD2 identical over 11 bases. The length of the CDR3 is 15 residues. Per germline, CDR1 SNHLY and CDR2 FYNNEI. V trimming: 6 bases; J trimming: 6 bases; junction bases outside the gene matches: 7. The DNA of the CDR3 is TGTGCCAGCAGCGGAATGGGACTAGCGGCCAATGAGCAGTTCTTC. Translating it yields CASSGMGLAANEQFF.

The V gene is TRBV4-3, the J gene TRBJ2-1; D not resolved. Trimming pared 0 bases from V and 5 bases from J, leaving 5 bases between. CDR3 length equals 13 residues. CDR1 and CDR2 from the germline V gene are LGHNA and YSLEER. The CDR3 loop is CASSQDLHNEQFF. CDR3 nucleotide sequence: TGCGCCAGCAGCCAAGACCTTCACAATGAGCAGTTCTTC.

The gene calls are TRBV6-1 and TRBJ2-1; no definite D call. This CDR3 is built from 15 residues. The germline V gene encodes CDR1 MNHNS and CDR2 SASEGT. V was shortened by 2 bases and J by 0 bases, with 8 bases between the two germline ends. CDR3 DNA sequence: TGTGCCAGCAGTGAACGACAAAGCTCCTACAATGAGCAGTTCTTC. Its protein product is CASSERQSSYNEQFF.

In its sample, this clone was seen a few times. The chain is built from TRBV19 and TRBJ1-5, with no clear D. Trimming pared 5 bases from V and 0 bases from J, leaving 2 bases between. Per the germline V gene, CDR1 is LNHDA and CDR2 is SQIVND (reference sequence). The CDR3 sequence is 12 residues long. Here the CDR3 reads CASSGSNQPQHF. DNA for the CDR3: TGTGCCAGTAGTGGTAGCAATCAGCCCCAGCATTTT.

This clone showed up just a few times. The chain joins TRBV5-1 to TRBJ2-1; 10 positions match TRBD2. This CDR3 comprises 16 residues. The V segment lost 4 bases and the J segment 6 bases; nucleotides outside the gene matches: 10. Germline CDR1 reads SGHRS; CDR2 reads YFSETQ. This chain's CDR3 is CASSPSGSLVPNEQFF. The CDR3 bases are TGCGCCAGCAGCCCTAGCGGGAGTCTAGTACCCAATGAGCAGTTCTTC.

The chain links TRBV6-6 to TRBJ2-7, with unresolved D. V lost 6 bases and J 2 bases, leaving 11 bases between the germline ends. Germline V lookup: CDR1 MNHNY, CDR2 SVGAGI (reference sequence). This CDR3 is 13 amino acids long. As DNA, the CDR3 is TGTGCCAGCAGCGACGGACGGACCTACGAGCAGTACGTC. It translates to CASSDGRTYEQYV.

The gene calls are TRBV30 and TRBJ2-5; tentatively, D is TRBD2 (6 bases). Germline CDR1 and CDR2: GTSNPN and SVGIG (reference sequence). This CDR3 comprises 15 residues. Trimming left V 5 bases short and J 6 bases short, with 22 bases between. CDR3: CAWEPPGLLVQTQYF. CDR3 DNA: TGTGCCTGGGAACCGCCGGGACTGCTCGTACAGACCCAGTACTTC.

This rearrangement joins TRBV10-3 to TRBJ2-7; D is unresolved. Germline V gene data show CDR1 as ENHRY and CDR2 as SYGVKD. V lost 0 bases and J lost 5, with 8 bases in between. There are 13 residues in the CDR3. For the CDR3, the DNA is TGTGCCATCAGTGAGTCCAGGTTCCACGAGCAGTACTTC. Its translation: CAISESRFHEQYF.

For the CDR3, the DNA is TGTGCCAGCAGTGAAAAGCGGTACGAGCAGTACGTC. Translated: CASSEKRYEQYV. The chain carries TRBV6-4 and TRBJ2-7, with D tentatively TRBD2 (5 bases). V lost 3 bases and J lost 4, with 7 bases in between. CDR3 size: 12 residues. Germline lookup yields CDR1 MRHNA and CDR2 SNTAGT.

This clone turned up a few times. This rearrangement joins TRBV11-1 to TRBJ2-1; D is possibly TRBD1 or TRBD2 (6 bases each). This CDR3 contains 14 residues. V lost 4 bases, J lost 4 bases, and 11 bases lay in between. Germline V gene data show CDR1 as SGHAT and CDR2 as FQDESV (reference sequence). The CDR3 coding sequence is TGTGCCAGCAGCTCTCAGGGGAGGTACAATGAGCAGTTCTTC. This sequence encodes CASSSQGRYNEQFF.

Regarding this clone: Other DNA sequences in the sample encode the same CDR3. This chain connects TRBV20-1 to TRBJ1-2; D unresolved. Trimming pared 5 bases from V and 4 bases from J, leaving 5 bases between. Germline V gives CDR1 DFQATT, CDR2 SNEGSKA (reference sequence). The CDR3 is 10 residues long. This CDR3 is CSARSYGYTF. In nucleotides, the CDR3 is TGCAGTGCTCGGAGCTATGGCTACACCTTC.

V usage is TRBV9 and J usage is TRBJ2-3; TRBD2 is a possible D gene (5 bases). Germline V gene data show CDR1 as SGDLS and CDR2 as YYNGEE. Trimming took off 0 bases at V and 4 bases at J, with 12 bases between the two ends. This CDR3 spans 15 amino acids. The CDR3 DNA reads as TGTGCCAGCAGCGTAGCTAGCCGTGCTCCAGATACGCAGTATTTT. Protein product: CASSVASRAPDTQYF.

The gene calls are TRBV5-1 and TRBJ2-3, with D unclear. CDR1 and CDR2 (germline): SGHRS, YFSETQ. This CDR3 is 13 amino acids long. Trimming took 2 bases from V and 1 from J, leaving 5 bases between them. The CDR3 nucleotides are TGCGCCAGCAGCTTTACCGGCACAGATACGCAGTATTTT. Translating gives CASSFTGTDTQYF.